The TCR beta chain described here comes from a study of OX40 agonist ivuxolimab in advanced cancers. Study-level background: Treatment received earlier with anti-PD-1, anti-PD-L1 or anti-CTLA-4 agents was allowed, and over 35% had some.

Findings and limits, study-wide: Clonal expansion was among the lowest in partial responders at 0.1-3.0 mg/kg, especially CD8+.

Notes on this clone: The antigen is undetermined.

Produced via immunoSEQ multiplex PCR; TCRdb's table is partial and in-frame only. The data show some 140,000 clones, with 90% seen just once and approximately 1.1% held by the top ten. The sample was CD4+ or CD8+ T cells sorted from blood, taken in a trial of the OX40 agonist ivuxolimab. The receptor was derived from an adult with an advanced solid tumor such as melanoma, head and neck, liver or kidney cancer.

For the CDR3, the DNA is TGCGCCAGTGGATCGATAGCGGGAGGGATATACAATGAGCAGTTCTTC. It specifies CASGSIAGGIYNEQFF. The chain combines TRBV5-1 with TRBJ2-1, with TRBD2 identical over 11 bases. The CDR3 is 16 amino acids. Per germline, CDR1 SGHRS and CDR2 YFSETQ. V dropped 8 bases and J dropped 4; count of bases not matched to a gene: 11. The variable domain in full, completed from reference TRBV5-1 and TRBJ2-1, reads KAGVTQTPRYLIKTRGQQVTLSCSPISGHRSVSWYQQTPGQGLQFLFEYFSETQRNKGNFPGRFSGRQFSNSRSEMNVSTLELGDSALYLCASGSIAGGIYNEQFFGPGTRLTVL.